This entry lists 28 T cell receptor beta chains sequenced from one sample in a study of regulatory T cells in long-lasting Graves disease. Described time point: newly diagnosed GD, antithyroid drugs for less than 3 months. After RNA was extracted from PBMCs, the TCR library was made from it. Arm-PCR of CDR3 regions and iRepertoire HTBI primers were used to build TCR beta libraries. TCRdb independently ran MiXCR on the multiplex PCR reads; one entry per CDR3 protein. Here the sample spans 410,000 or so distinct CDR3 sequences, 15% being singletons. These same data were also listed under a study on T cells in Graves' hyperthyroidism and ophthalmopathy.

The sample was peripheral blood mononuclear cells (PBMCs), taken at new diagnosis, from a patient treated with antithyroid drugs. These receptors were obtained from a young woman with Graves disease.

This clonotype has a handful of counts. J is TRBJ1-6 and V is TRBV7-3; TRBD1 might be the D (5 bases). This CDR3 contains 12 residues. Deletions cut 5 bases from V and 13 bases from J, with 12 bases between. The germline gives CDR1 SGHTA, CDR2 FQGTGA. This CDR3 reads CASSQGGGPLHF. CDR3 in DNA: TGTGCCAGCAGCCAGGGTGGGGGGCCCCTCCACTTT.

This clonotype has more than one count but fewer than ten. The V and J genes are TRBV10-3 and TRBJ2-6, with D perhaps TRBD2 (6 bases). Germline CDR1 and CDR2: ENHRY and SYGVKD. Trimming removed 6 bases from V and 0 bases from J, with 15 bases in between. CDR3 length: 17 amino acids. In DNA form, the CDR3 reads TGTGCCATCAGCAGACCGGGACTCCACTCTGGGGCCAACGTCCTGACTTTC. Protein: CAISRPGLHSGANVLTF.

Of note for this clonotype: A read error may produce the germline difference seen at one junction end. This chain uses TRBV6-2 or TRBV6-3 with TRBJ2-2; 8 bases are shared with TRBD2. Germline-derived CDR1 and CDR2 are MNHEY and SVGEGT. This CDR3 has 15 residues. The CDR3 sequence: CTSSSAGGAPGELFF. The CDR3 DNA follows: TGTACCAGCAGTTCCGCGGGGGGCGCCCCCGGGGAGCTGTTTTTT.

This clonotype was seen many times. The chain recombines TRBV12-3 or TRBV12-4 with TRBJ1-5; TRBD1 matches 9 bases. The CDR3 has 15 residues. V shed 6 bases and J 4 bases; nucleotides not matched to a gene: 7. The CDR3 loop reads CASSSDRGGNQPQHF. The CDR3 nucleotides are TGTGCCAGCAGCTCGGACAGGGGAGGGAATCAGCCCCAGCATTTT.

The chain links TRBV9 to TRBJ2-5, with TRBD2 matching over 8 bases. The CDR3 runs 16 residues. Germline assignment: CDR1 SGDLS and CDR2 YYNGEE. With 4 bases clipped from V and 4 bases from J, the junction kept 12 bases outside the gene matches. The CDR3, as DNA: TGTGCCAGCAGCCTAGGAGGTAGCGGGAAAAGAGAGACCCAGTACTTC. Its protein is CASSLGGSGKRETQYF.

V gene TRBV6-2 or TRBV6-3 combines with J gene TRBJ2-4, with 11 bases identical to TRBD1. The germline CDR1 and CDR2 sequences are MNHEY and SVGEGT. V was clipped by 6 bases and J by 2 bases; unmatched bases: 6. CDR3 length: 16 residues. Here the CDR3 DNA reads TGTGCCAGCAGGAGGACAGGGGGCGCATCCAAAAACATTCAGTACTTC. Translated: CASRRTGGASKNIQYF.

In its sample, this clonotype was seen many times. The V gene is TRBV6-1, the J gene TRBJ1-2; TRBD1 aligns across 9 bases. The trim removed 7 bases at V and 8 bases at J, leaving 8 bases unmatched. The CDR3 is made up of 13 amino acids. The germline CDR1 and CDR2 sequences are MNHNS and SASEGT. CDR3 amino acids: CASTWTGARGYTF. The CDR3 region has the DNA TGTGCCAGCACTTGGACAGGGGCTCGAGGCTACACCTTC.

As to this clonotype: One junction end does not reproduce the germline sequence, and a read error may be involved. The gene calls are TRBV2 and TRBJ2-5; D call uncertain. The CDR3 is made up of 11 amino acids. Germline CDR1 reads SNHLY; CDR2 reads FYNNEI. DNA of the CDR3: TGTGCCAGCACCACCAAAGAGACCCAGCACTTC. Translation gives CASTTKETQHF.

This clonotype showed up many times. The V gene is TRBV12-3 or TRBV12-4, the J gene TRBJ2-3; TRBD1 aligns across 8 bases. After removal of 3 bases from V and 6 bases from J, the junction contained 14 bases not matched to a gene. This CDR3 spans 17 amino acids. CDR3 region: CASSFSSGRRGRDTQYF. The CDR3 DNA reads TGTGCCAGCAGTTTCTCATCGGGACGCAGGGGGCGGGATACGCAGTATTTT.

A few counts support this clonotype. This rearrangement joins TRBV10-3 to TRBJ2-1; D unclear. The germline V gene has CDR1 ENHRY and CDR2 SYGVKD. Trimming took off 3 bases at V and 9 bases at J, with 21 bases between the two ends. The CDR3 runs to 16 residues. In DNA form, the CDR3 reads TGTGCCATCAGTGATGGTTGGGGTTTCGGGCCTACTGAGCAGTTCTTC. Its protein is CAISDGWGFGPTEQFF.

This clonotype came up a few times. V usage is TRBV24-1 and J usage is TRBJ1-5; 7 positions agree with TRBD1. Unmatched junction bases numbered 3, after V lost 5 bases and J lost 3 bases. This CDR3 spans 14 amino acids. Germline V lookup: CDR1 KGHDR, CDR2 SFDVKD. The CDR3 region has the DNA TGTGCCACCAGTGCCAGGGGGAACAATCAGCCCCAGCATTTT. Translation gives CATSARGNNQPQHF.

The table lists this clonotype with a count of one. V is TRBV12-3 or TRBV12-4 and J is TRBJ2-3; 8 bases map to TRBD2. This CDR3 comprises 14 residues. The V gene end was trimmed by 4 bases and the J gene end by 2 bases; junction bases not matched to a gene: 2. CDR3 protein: CASSSSGYTDTQYF. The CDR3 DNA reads TGTGCCAGCAGTTCTAGCGGGTACACAGATACGCAGTATTTT.

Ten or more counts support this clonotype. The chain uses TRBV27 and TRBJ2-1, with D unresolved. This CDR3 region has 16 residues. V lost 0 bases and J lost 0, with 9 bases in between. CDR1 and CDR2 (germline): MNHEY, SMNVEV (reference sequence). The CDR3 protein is CASSLSLRSSYNEQFF. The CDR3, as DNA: TGTGCCAGCAGTTTATCGCTTAGGAGCTCCTACAATGAGCAGTTCTTC.

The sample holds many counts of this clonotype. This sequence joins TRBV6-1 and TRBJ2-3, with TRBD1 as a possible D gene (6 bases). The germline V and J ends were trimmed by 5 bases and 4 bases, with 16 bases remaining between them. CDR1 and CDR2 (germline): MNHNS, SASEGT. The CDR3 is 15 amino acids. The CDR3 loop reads CASSMDWGRADTQYF. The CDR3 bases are TGTGCCAGCAGTATGGACTGGGGGCGTGCAGATACGCAGTATTTT.

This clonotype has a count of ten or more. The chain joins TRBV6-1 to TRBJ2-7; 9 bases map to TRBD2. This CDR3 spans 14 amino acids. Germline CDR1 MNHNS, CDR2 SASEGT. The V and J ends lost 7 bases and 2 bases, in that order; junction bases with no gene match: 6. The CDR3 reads CASTSGRPTYEQYF. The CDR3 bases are TGTGCCAGCACCAGCGGGAGGCCAACCTACGAGCAGTACTTC.

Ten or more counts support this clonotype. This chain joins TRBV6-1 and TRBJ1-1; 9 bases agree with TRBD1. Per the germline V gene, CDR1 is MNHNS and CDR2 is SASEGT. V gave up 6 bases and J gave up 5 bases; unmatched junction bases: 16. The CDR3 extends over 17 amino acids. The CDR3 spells CASRRTANTGGWTEAFF. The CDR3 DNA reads TGTGCCAGCAGGAGGACAGCCAACACAGGGGGCTGGACTGAAGCTTTCTTT.

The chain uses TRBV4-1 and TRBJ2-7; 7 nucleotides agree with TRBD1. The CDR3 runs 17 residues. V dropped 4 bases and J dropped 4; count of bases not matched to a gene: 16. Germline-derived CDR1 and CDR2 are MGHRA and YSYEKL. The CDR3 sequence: CASSLSRAGGSEYEQYF. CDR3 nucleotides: TGCGCCAGCAGCCTAAGCAGGGCAGGGGGATCAGAGTACGAGCAGTACTTC.

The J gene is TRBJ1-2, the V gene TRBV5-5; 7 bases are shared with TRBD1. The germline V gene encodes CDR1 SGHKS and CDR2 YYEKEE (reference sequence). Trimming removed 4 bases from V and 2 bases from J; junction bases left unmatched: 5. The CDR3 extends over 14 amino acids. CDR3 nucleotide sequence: TGTGCCAGCAGCAACACGGGACAGAACTATGGCTACACCTTC. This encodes CASSNTGQNYGYTF.

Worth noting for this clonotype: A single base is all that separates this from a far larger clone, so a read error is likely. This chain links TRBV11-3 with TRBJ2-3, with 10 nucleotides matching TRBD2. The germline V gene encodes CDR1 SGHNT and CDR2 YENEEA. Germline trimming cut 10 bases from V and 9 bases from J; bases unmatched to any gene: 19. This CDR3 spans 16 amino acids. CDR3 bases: TGTGCCAACAGTGTCAAAGCGGGAGGGTTTGGAGGGACGCAGTATTTT. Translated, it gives CANSVKAGGFGGTQYF.

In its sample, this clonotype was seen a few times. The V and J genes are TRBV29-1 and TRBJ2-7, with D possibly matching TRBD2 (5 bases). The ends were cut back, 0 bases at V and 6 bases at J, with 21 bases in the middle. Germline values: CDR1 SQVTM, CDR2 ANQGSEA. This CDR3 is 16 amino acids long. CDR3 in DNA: TGCAGCGTTGAAGATCGCGGGCTTAAGGGTGGTGTCGAGCAGTACTTC. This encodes CSVEDRGLKGGVEQYF.

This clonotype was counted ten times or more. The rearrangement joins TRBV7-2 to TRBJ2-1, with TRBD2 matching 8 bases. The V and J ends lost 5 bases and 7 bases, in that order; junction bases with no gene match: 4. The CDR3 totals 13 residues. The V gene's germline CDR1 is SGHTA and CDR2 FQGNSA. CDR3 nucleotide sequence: TGTGCCAGCAGCCGGGGGACTAGTAATGAGCAGTTCTTC. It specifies CASSRGTSNEQFF.

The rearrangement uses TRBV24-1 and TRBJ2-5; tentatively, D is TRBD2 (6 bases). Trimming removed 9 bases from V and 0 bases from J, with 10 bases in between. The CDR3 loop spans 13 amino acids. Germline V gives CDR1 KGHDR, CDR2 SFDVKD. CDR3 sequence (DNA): TGTGCCACCGCGGCGGGGAACCAAGAGACCCAGTACTTC. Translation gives CATAAGNQETQYF.

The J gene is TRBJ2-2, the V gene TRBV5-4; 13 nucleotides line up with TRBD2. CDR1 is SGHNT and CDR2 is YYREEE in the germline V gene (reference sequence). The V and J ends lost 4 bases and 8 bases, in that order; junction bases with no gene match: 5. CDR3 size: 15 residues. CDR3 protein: CASSQGLAGAGELFF. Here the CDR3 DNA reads TGTGCCAGCAGCCAAGGACTAGCGGGAGCTGGGGAGCTGTTTTTT.

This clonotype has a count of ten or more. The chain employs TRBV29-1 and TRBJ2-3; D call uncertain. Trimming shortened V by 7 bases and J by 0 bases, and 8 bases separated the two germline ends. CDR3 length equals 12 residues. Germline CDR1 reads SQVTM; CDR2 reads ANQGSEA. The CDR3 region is CSGAVSTDTQYF. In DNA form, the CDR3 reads TGCAGCGGAGCAGTGAGCACAGATACGCAGTATTTT.

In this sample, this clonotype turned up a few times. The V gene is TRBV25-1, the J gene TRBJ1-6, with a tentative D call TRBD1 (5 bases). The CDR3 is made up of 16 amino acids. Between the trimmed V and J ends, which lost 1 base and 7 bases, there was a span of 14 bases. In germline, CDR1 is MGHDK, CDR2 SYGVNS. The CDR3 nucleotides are TGTGCCAGCAGTGAATGGAAGGGGCATGGGAATTCACCCCTCCACTTT. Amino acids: CASSEWKGHGNSPLHF.

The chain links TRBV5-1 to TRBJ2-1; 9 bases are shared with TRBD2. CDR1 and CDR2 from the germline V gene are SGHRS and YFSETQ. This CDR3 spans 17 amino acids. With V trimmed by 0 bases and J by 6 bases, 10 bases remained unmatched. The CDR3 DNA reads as TGCGCCAGCAGCTTGGTTGCGGGAGGGCCCTCGGGCAATGAGCAGTTCTTC. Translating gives CASSLVAGGPSGNEQFF.

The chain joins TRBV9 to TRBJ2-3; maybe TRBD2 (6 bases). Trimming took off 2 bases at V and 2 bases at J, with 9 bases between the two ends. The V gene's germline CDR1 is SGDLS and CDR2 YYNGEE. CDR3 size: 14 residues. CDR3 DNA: TGTGCCAGCAGCGTTAGCGGAAACACAGATACGCAGTATTTT. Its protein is CASSVSGNTDTQYF.

CDR3 DNA sequence: TGCAGTGCCCTCACGGGGAGGGATGGCTACACCTTC. Translating gives CSALTGRDGYTF. The V gene is TRBV20-1, the J gene TRBJ1-2; the D is unclear. The V end lost 6 bases, the J end lost 6 bases, and 14 bases lay between the germline ends. This CDR3 has 12 residues. Germline CDR1 is DFQATT and CDR2 is SNEGSKA (reference sequence).